The 23 T cell receptor beta chains below were found in one sample sequenced in a study of neoadjuvant anti-PD-1 for oral cavity cancer. The time point was: after neoadjuvant nivolumab, at surgical resection. The table came from immunoSEQ multiplex PCR; TCRdb's copy has only in-frame clones and leaves some out. This table holds roughly 14,000 clones, more than 75% found once. Here the sequenced sample was PBMCs, taken after nivolumab (anti-PD-1) treatment. These receptor sequences come from a person aged 40 to 85 with oral cavity squamous cell carcinoma.

The chain uses TRBV19 and TRBJ1-1; D gene uncertain. CDR3 size: 15 residues. Per the germline V gene, CDR1 is LNHDA and CDR2 is SQIVND (reference sequence). The V end was cut by 2 bases, the J end by 1 base, with 11 bases between. The CDR3 sequence is CASSIWGAGNTEAFF. The CDR3 DNA sequence: TGTGCCAGTAGTATATGGGGAGCTGGGAACACTGAAGCTTTCTTT.

The V call is TRBV4-1, the J call TRBJ2-1; 9 positions match TRBD2. CDR3 length: 17 residues. In germline, CDR1 is MGHRA, CDR2 YSYEKL. V was clipped by 1 base and J by 2 bases; unmatched bases: 6. DNA for the CDR3: TGCGCCAGCAGCCAAGGCATCCTAGCGGGGACCTACAATGAGCAGTTCTTC. It is translated as CASSQGILAGTYNEQFF.

This clone was seen once. The chain recombines TRBV6-1 with TRBJ2-1; D gene ambiguous. The germline V and J ends were trimmed by 4 bases and 4 bases, with 5 bases remaining between them. The CDR3 contains 12 residues. From germline, CDR1 is MNHNS and CDR2 SASEGT. CDR3 bases: TGTGCCAGCAGTGTATCTTACAATGAGCAGTTCTTC. Amino acid sequence: CASSVSYNEQFF.

The V gene is TRBV6-1, the J gene TRBJ1-2; TRBD1 matches 10 bases. The CDR3 spans 14 residues. Trimming cost V 4 bases and J 7 bases; bases outside gene matches: 6. CDR1 is MNHNS and CDR2 is SASEGT in the germline V gene. CDR3 residues: CASSARQGAGGYTF. The CDR3 DNA reads as TGTGCCAGCAGTGCCCGACAGGGGGCGGGTGGCTACACCTTC.

V and J are TRBV28 and TRBJ2-5; D assignment may be TRBD1 or TRBD2 (5 bases each). V dropped 4 bases and J dropped 9 bases, with 9 bases sitting between them. CDR1 and CDR2 from the germline V gene are MDHEN and SYDVKM. This CDR3 is built from 11 residues. The CDR3, as DNA: TGTGCCAGCAGTTCCGGGGCTCCCCAGTACTTC. Translated: CASSSGAPQYF.

V is TRBV5-6 and J is TRBJ2-7, with 8 bases identical to TRBD2. The V gene's germline CDR1 is SGHDT and CDR2 YYEEEE. Trimming removed 1 base from V and 1 base from J; junction bases left unmatched: 7. The length of the CDR3 is 16 residues. CDR3: CASSLTPGGESYEQYF. CDR3 DNA sequence: TGTGCCAGCAGCTTGACCCCGGGGGGGGAGTCCTACGAGCAGTACTTC.

The chain has TRBV27 and TRBJ2-1; a weak D match, TRBD2 (6 bases). CDR3 length: 14 amino acids. CDR1 is MNHEY, CDR2 SMNVEV, per germline (reference sequence). Between the trimmed V and J ends, which lost 6 bases and 5 bases, there was a span of 14 bases. Here the CDR3 reads CASRPGLGDNEQFF. In DNA form, the CDR3 reads TGTGCCAGCAGGCCGGGACTGGGCGACAATGAGCAGTTCTTC.

The CDR3 loop is CASSEFVSTLDYYGYTF. Here the CDR3 DNA reads TGTGCCAGCAGTGAATTTGTCAGCACCTTAGATTACTATGGCTACACCTTC. This rearrangement joins TRBV6-1 to TRBJ1-2; D gene uncertain. Germline CDR1 MNHNS, CDR2 SASEGT. The length of the CDR3 is 17 residues. Deletions cut 2 bases from V and 3 bases from J, with 19 bases between.

V gene TRBV5-1 combines with J gene TRBJ2-7; TRBD1 agrees at 11 bases. Trimming removed 4 bases from V and 4 bases from J; junction bases left unmatched: 4. The V gene's germline CDR1 is SGHRS and CDR2 YFSETQ. The CDR3 covers 14 residues. CDR3 amino acids: CASSPGQGAYEQYF. The CDR3 nucleotides read TGCGCCAGCAGCCCAGGACAGGGGGCGTACGAGCAGTACTTC.

This clone was seen a few times. CDR3 protein: CASSSSGLAKNIQYF. The CDR3 DNA is TGTGCCAGCAGTTCTAGCGGTCTAGCCAAAAACATTCAGTACTTC. The genes are TRBV28 and TRBJ2-4; 7 bases are a match to TRBD2. From germline, CDR1 is MDHEN and CDR2 SYDVKM. The ends lost 4 bases at V and 0 bases at J; junction bases unmatched: 3. This CDR3 contains 15 residues.

The V and J genes are TRBV7-2 and TRBJ2-7, with 10 bases fitting TRBD2. Germline CDR1 SGHTA, CDR2 FQGNSA. The CDR3 extends over 15 amino acids. Trimming removed 5 bases from V and 3 bases from J; junction bases left unmatched: 7. CDR3 in amino acids: CASSALAGELYEQYF. The CDR3 coding sequence is TGTGCCAGCAGCGCCCTAGCGGGGGAGCTCTACGAGCAGTACTTC.

The V and J genes are TRBV5-1 and TRBJ2-5; D unclear. V was shortened by 8 bases and J by 1 base, with 12 bases between the two germline ends. Germline values: CDR1 SGHRS, CDR2 YFSETQ. The CDR3 totals 13 residues. The CDR3 DNA follows: TGCGCCAGTGGAGATACTCTCCAAGAGACCCAGTACTTC. It specifies CASGDTLQETQYF.

The chain employs TRBV28 and TRBJ1-1, with 7 bases aligning to TRBD1. J gave up 4 bases and V 6 bases, and 8 bases lay outside the gene matches. The CDR3 loop spans 14 amino acids. Germline V CDR1 and CDR2: MDHEN, SYDVKM. Written as DNA, the CDR3 is TGTGCCAGCAGCCCACACAGGGGAGGCACTGAAGCTTTCTTT. This gives the protein CASSPHRGGTEAFF.

The rearrangement joins TRBV29-1 to TRBJ2-3; D might be TRBD2 (5 bases). Trimming removed 4 bases at V and 2 bases at J, with 13 bases between. The CDR3 has 14 residues. The germline V gene encodes CDR1 SQVTM and CDR2 ANQGSEA. CDR3 protein: CSVGDYRITDTQYF. Written as DNA, the CDR3 is TGCAGCGTTGGTGACTATAGAATCACAGATACGCAGTATTTT.

The V call is TRBV27, the J call TRBJ2-7; D may be TRBD1 or TRBD2 (6 bases each). The V end was cut by 5 bases, the J end by 6 bases, with 20 bases between. The germline CDR1 and CDR2 sequences are MNHEY and SMNVEV (reference sequence). The CDR3 has 15 residues. CDR3 sequence (DNA): TGTGCCAGCAGTCCCCCCTCTGGGGGGCAAAGCGAGCAGTACTTC. Protein sequence: CASSPPSGGQSEQYF.

The chain is built from TRBV15 and TRBJ1-1; D gene unclear. This CDR3 is 18 amino acids long. Germline loops: CDR1 LNHNV, CDR2 YYDKDF (reference sequence). Between the trimmed V and J ends, which lost 4 bases and 7 bases, there was a span of 28 bases. In DNA, the CDR3 is TGTGCCACCAGCAAAAGGGTGTTTTACAGCCAGACTCGACGTGAAGCTTTCTTT. The encoded protein is CATSKRVFYSQTRREAFF.

The gene calls are TRBV10-2 and TRBJ2-1, with TRBD1 identical over 9 bases. Germline loops: CDR1 WSHSY, CDR2 SAAADI. There are 16 residues in the CDR3. V was clipped by 2 bases and J by 4 bases; unmatched bases: 6. The CDR3 protein is CASSEADRGYYNEQFF. The CDR3 DNA reads TGCGCCAGCAGTGAGGCGGACAGGGGATATTACAATGAGCAGTTCTTC.

This clone was seen a few times. V usage is TRBV6-5 and J usage is TRBJ1-2; D remains unclear. Germline V lookup: CDR1 MNHEY, CDR2 SVGAGI. V was cut by 2 bases and J by 6 bases, with 13 bases left in between. CDR3 size: 14 residues. The CDR3: CASSYSGASDGYTF. The CDR3 DNA is TGTGCCAGCAGTTACAGTGGCGCGAGTGATGGCTACACCTTC.

V is TRBV27 and J is TRBJ2-5; D may be TRBD1 (5 bases). From germline, CDR1 is MNHEY and CDR2 SMNVEV (reference sequence). The CDR3 runs 15 residues. V was pared by 2 bases and J by 5 bases, with 15 bases between. In nucleotides, the CDR3 is TGTGCCAGCAGTTTAGGTCGGCCAGGGTGGGAGACCCAGTACTTC. Translating gives CASSLGRPGWETQYF.

The rearrangement uses TRBV2 and TRBJ1-5, with 7 bases matching TRBD1. V lost 6 bases to trimming and J lost 3 bases; unmatched junction nucleotides: 5. This CDR3 contains 14 residues. Looked up from germline, CDR1 is SNHLY and CDR2 is FYNNEI. The CDR3 coding sequence is TGTGCCAGCAGGCTGACAGGGACCAATCAGCCCCAGCATTTT. Protein sequence: CASRLTGTNQPQHF.

The gene calls are TRBV20-1 and TRBJ2-1, with 7 bases identical to TRBD2. This CDR3 has 11 residues. V was pared by 5 bases and J by 6 bases, with 1 base of the junction left unmatched. Germline CDR1 reads DFQATT; CDR2 reads SNEGSKA (reference sequence). The CDR3 DNA is TGCAGTGCTCGGACTAGCAATGAGCAGTTCTTC. Amino acids: CSARTSNEQFF.

This chain connects TRBV7-8 to TRBJ2-7, with TRBD2 identical over 13 bases. Per the germline V gene, CDR1 is SGHVS and CDR2 is FQNEAQ. Trimming at V came to 0 bases and at J to 3 bases, leaving 2 bases not matched to a gene. This CDR3 region has 16 residues. The CDR3 DNA follows: TGTGCCAGCAGCTTAGCCCGGACTAGCGGGAGCTACGAGCAGTACTTC. Translating gives CASSLARTSGSYEQYF. Drawing the rest from reference TRBV7-8 and TRBJ2-7, the complete variable domain is GAGVSQSPRYKVAKRGQDVALRCDPISGHVSLFWYQQALGQGPEFLTYFQNEAQLDKSGLPSDRFFAERPEGSVSTLKIQRTQQEDSAVYLCASSLARTSGSYEQYFGPGTRLTVT.

The V gene is TRBV28, the J gene TRBJ2-3; no clear D gene. Trimming cost V 8 bases and J 6 bases, with 18 bases left between them. The germline gives CDR1 MDHEN, CDR2 SYDVKM. The CDR3 is 14 amino acids. The CDR3 region has the DNA TGTGCCAGCGGGGATCTCGGGTCGGATGATACGCAGTATTTT. This sequence encodes CASGDLGSDDTQYF.